Given below is one T cell receptor beta chain in context. The target antigen is unknown. This sample stems from a study of CD8+ T cells in alopecia areata. cDNA reverse transcribed from extracted RNA served as the sequencing template. Clones were read by immunoSEQ multiplex PCR, and TCRdb kept only the in-frame ones, dropping some. This table holds about 190,000 clones, roughly three fifths found once. This CDR3 has 15 amino acids. J was trimmed by 10 bases and V by 2 bases; bases with no gene match: 7. CDR1 and CDR2 (germline): SNHLY, FYNNEI. Indicated treatment: oral pan-JAK inhibitor, 5-10 mg twice daily. Peripheral blood and lesional scalp punch biopsies came from alopecia areata patients. Study-wide points: Alopecia totalis/universalis scalp especially showed more expanded CD8+ clones than normal scalp.

The chain has TRBV2 and TRBJ1-4; 10 nucleotides match TRBD1. The clonotype comes from a human donor with alopecia areata. The sample here was CD4+ T cells sorted from blood, taken at week 4, from a patient treated with tofacitinib. DNA for the CDR3: TGTGCCAGCAGTGAATTTAGGACAGGGGGGAGAAAACTGTTTTTT. Translation gives CASSEFRTGGRKLFF.